Shown below are 19 T cell receptor beta chains from a single sample sequenced in a study of post-analysis software for immune sequencing data. Every TCR beta cDNA library bore unique molecular identifiers. TCRdb called the PCR reads again in MiXCR, with one record for every CDR3 protein. The data contain 150,000 to 200,000 distinct CDR3 sequences, over 25% of them seen just once; the ten biggest clones take up 1.5%. These receptors have no known antigen. Regarding the study as a whole: A few TRBV segments (TRBV5-6, TRBV5-1 and TRBV20-1 among them) occurred more frequently in patients than in controls.

Sequenced input: blood. Receptor source: a girl aged 5 to 17 with multiple sclerosis.

The gene calls are TRBV5-6 and TRBJ1-1; D remains ambiguous. CDR1 and CDR2 (germline): SGHDT, YYEEEE. CDR3 length: 15 residues. V shed 2 bases and J shed 0 bases, with 11 bases lying between them. The CDR3 DNA reads TGTGCCAGCAGCTTTCTCGTGGAAATGAACACTGAAGCTTTCTTT. Translating gives CASSFLVEMNTEAFF.

J is TRBJ2-5 and V is TRBV5-1; 8 bases fit TRBD1. Germline values: CDR1 SGHRS, CDR2 YFSETQ. Unmatched junction bases numbered 6, after V lost 0 bases and J lost 5 bases. There are 15 residues in the CDR3. The DNA of the CDR3 is TGCGCCAGCAGCTTGGGGGCAGGGACAGGCGAGACCCAGTACTTC. It specifies CASSLGAGTGETQYF.

This clonotype appeared a few times. An end of the junction differs from the germline gene, which may be a read error. CDR3 sequence reads: CACSARGGGGDSYEQYF. CDR3 in DNA: TGCGCCTGCAGCGCGAGGGGTGGAGGTGGGGATTCCTACGAGCAGTACTTC. The chain recombines TRBV7-6 with TRBJ2-7; D might be TRBD1 or TRBD2, each matching 5 bases. CDR3 length: 17 amino acids. Looked up from germline, CDR1 is SGHVS and CDR2 is FNYEAQ.

The gene calls are TRBV25-1 and TRBJ1-2, with a weak D call TRBD1 (5 bases). The germline V and J ends were trimmed by 4 bases and 4 bases, with 10 bases remaining between them. The CDR3 has 13 residues. Germline V gives CDR1 MGHDK, CDR2 SYGVNS. CDR3 coding DNA: TGTGCCAGCAGTGTAAGGGGATCCTATGGCTACACCTTC. Its protein is CASSVRGSYGYTF.

Of note for this clonotype: This may be a read error, as it is one base from a much larger clone. The chain joins TRBV10-3 to TRBJ2-5; 8 nucleotides agree with TRBD2. J lost 11 bases, V lost 10 bases, and 15 bases had no gene match. The CDR3 is made up of 13 amino acids. The germline V gene has CDR1 ENHRY and CDR2 SYGVKD. Here the CDR3 reads CATLGAGEGEQYF. The CDR3 DNA sequence: TGTGCCACCCTAGGAGCGGGAGAGGGTGAGCAGTACTTC.

The V call is TRBV28, the J call TRBJ1-4; D may be TRBD1 (5 bases). The CDR3 is made up of 12 amino acids. V was trimmed by 10 bases and J by 7 bases, leaving 13 bases between them. Germline V gene lookup returns CDR1 MDHEN and CDR2 SYDVKM. CDR3 DNA sequence: TGTGCCACATCGGGAGGGGCTGAAAAACTGTTTTTT. Protein product: CATSGGAEKLFF.

This clonotype was picked up many times. In DNA form, the CDR3 reads TGTGCCAGCTCACCGAGTGGGCAGGGGGTCTACGAGCAGTACTTC. The encoded protein is CASSPSGQGVYEQYF. The gene calls are TRBV18 and TRBJ2-7; 7 bases agree with TRBD1. Germline V CDR1 and CDR2: KGHSH, LQKENI. The ends lost 3 bases at V and 3 bases at J; junction bases unmatched: 8. The CDR3 sequence is 15 residues long.

Comment on this clonotype: This may be a read error, as it is one base from a much larger clone. V and J are TRBV20-1 and TRBJ2-3, with a weak D call TRBD2 (5 bases). V lost 0 bases and J 8 bases, leaving 12 bases between the germline ends. From germline, CDR1 is DFQATT and CDR2 SNEGSKA (reference sequence). The CDR3 sequence is 13 residues long. For the CDR3, the DNA is TGCAGTGCTAGAGATTGGGAGAAAGGTACGCAGTATTTT. Its protein product is CSARDWEKGTQYF.

The genes are TRBV5-4 and TRBJ2-1, with 8 bases matching TRBD2. Germline V gives CDR1 SGHNT, CDR2 YYREEE (reference sequence). V dropped 1 base and J dropped 10; count of bases not matched to a gene: 13. This CDR3 has 16 residues. The CDR3 DNA reads TGTGCCAGCAGCTTGTCGCCGACTAGCGTACTGGGGGAGCAGTTCTTC. Its translation is CASSLSPTSVLGEQFF.

The gene calls are TRBV2 and TRBJ1-2; no clear D gene. In germline, CDR1 is SNHLY, CDR2 FYNNEI. The length of the CDR3 is 15 residues. V was trimmed by 10 bases and J by 5 bases, leaving 23 bases between them. The DNA of the CDR3 is TGTGCCAACAGCTTAGAGGACCAAGCTTGGTATGGCTACACCTTC. As protein: CANSLEDQAWYGYTF.

The chain has TRBV5-5 and TRBJ1-5; no reliable D call. Looked up from germline, CDR1 is SGHKS and CDR2 is YYEKEE (reference sequence). Trimming left V 2 bases short and J 0 bases short, with 12 bases between. The CDR3 spans 16 residues. The CDR3 protein is CASSFSTKLSNQPQHF. Here the CDR3 DNA reads TGTGCCAGCAGCTTTTCTACGAAACTTAGCAATCAGCCCCAGCATTTT.

This clonotype was counted many times. V is TRBV10-3 and J is TRBJ2-7; 10 bases match TRBD2. V dropped 6 bases and J dropped 3; count of bases not matched to a gene: 5. CDR1 ENHRY and CDR2 SYGVKD come from the germline V gene. The CDR3 totals 14 residues. This CDR3 is CAISLAGEDYEQYF. CDR3 DNA sequence: TGTGCCATCAGCCTAGCGGGAGAGGACTACGAGCAGTACTTC.

This clonotype was recorded many times. This sequence joins TRBV7-6 and TRBJ2-7; 7 nucleotides agree with TRBD1. This CDR3 is 14 amino acids long. Trimming took 5 bases from V and 2 from J; bases not matched to a gene: 6. CDR1 and CDR2 from the germline V gene are SGHVS and FNYEAQ. The CDR3 region is CASSPETGTYEQYF. The DNA of the CDR3 is TGTGCCAGCAGCCCGGAGACAGGGACCTACGAGCAGTACTTC.

Comments on this clonotype: It may be a read error: a sequence one base away is much more abundant. The rearrangement uses TRBV10-3 and TRBJ2-3; tentatively, D is TRBD2 (6 bases). CDR3 length: 14 amino acids. Looked up from germline, CDR1 is ENHRY and CDR2 is SYGVKD. V dropped 7 bases and J dropped 3 bases, with 14 bases sitting between them. The CDR3 protein is CAINRGGGTDTQYF. The CDR3 coding sequence is TGTGCCATCAATAGGGGAGGAGGAACAGATACGCAGTATTTT.

In this sample, this clonotype turned up many times. The chain is built from TRBV27 and TRBJ2-1; possibly TRBD2 for D (6 bases). The CDR3 has 17 residues. Germline CDR1 reads MNHEY; CDR2 reads SMNVEV (reference sequence). V was pared by 2 bases and J by 0 bases, with 14 bases between. In nucleotides, the CDR3 is TGTGCCAGCAGTTTAGCTCTGGCGGGAAGCTCCTACAATGAGCAGTTCTTC. This translates into CASSLALAGSSYNEQFF.

The chain combines TRBV15 with TRBJ2-7, with 9 bases matching TRBD1. Germline assignment: CDR1 LNHNV and CDR2 YYDKDF (reference sequence). The V gene end was trimmed by 2 bases and the J gene end by 4 bases; junction bases not matched to a gene: 3. This CDR3 has 14 amino acids. The CDR3 DNA follows: TGTGCCACCAGCAGACCGACAGGGGGGTACGAGCAGTACTTC. Its translation is CATSRPTGGYEQYF.

This clonotype was seen more than once but under ten times. This chain uses TRBV5-6 with TRBJ1-2; 7 bases fit TRBD1. The CDR3 contains 14 residues. V lost 4 bases, J lost 4 bases, and 7 bases stayed unmatched. Germline V gene data show CDR1 as SGHDT and CDR2 as YYEEEE. The CDR3 nucleotides are TGTGCCAGCAGCGCAGGACAGGCCTGCTATGGCTACACCTTC. It yields the protein CASSAGQACYGYTF.

The CDR3 loop reads CATSRDTGPYEQYF. The CDR3 region has the DNA TGTGCCACCAGCAGAGATACAGGGCCCTACGAGCAGTACTTC. The chain has TRBV15 and TRBJ2-7; D possibly corresponds to TRBD1 (6 bases). Trimming pared 0 bases from V and 2 bases from J, leaving 8 bases between. The CDR3 runs to 14 residues. Germline loops: CDR1 LNHNV, CDR2 YYDKDF (reference sequence).

CDR3 coding DNA: TGTGCCAGCAGCTCCGTACTAGCGGGAGGGCGGGAGACCCAGTACTTC. Encoded protein: CASSSVLAGGRETQYF. J is TRBJ2-5 and V is TRBV7-8; 13 bases are shared with TRBD2. V gave up 4 bases and J gave up 5 bases; unmatched junction bases: 7. The CDR3 spans 16 residues. Per germline, CDR1 SGHVS and CDR2 FQNEAQ.